This section outlines one T cell receptor (beta chain) sequence together with its context. Its cognate antigen is unknown. Libraries were prepared by immunoSEQ multiplex PCR; TCRdb keeps only in-frame clonotypes and omits some of them. The sample contains around 81,000 clones, around nine tenths of which appear only once. Researchers took blood at baseline, on cycle 4 day 1, and on cycle 7 day 1. The data stem from a study of OX40 agonist ivuxolimab in advanced cancers. Study outcomes and limitations: Relative to CD4+, CD8+ T cells held more expanded clones on average.

CDR1 and CDR2 (germline): ENHRY, SYGVKD. V lost 7 bases, J lost 2 bases, and 18 bases lay in between. The CDR3 has 15 residues. The chain recombines TRBV10-3 with TRBJ2-7; D possibly corresponds to TRBD2 (7 bases). This clonotype originated in an adult with an advanced solid tumor such as melanoma, head and neck, liver or kidney cancer. Sequences were derived from CD4+ or CD8+ T cells sorted from blood, sampled in a trial of the OX40 agonist ivuxolimab. CDR3 sequence reads: CAIMRGPDSTYEQYF. The CDR3 nucleotides are TGTGCCATCATGCGGGGGCCGGACTCTACCTACGAGCAGTACTTC.